This is a list of T cell receptor beta chains from one sample in a study of T cells after yellow fever vaccination. A single record per CDR3 protein comes from TCRdb applying MiXCR to the 5' RACE reads. This table holds 150,000 to 200,000 distinct CDR3 sequences, 5.5% to 8% found once. The material sequenced was CD4+ T cells sorted from PBMCs, taken on the day of the first yellow fever vaccination. All receptors come from a young man who received the YFV17D yellow fever vaccine. CDR3s include the opening cysteine and the closing phenylalanine or tryptophan. A D gene is named only where the DNA matches it firmly. Expanded clones get a size class; other rows say once, few or many, or leave the size out.

abundance	v_gene	d_gene	len	j_gene	CDR3aa	CDR3nt
few	TRBV4-3	NA	13	TRBJ2-1	CASSQDYGREQFF	TGCGCCAGCAGCCAAGACTATGGCCGTGAGCAGTTCTTC
many	TRBV15	TRBD1	17	TRBJ1-4	CATSRDVGQGYNEKLFF	TGTGCCACCAGCAGAGATGTAGGACAGGGCTATAATGAAAAACTGTTTTTT
once	TRBV20-1	TRBD1	14	TRBJ2-3	CSAVRQGTSDTQYF	TGCAGTGCTGTAAGACAGGGAACGTCAGATACGCAGTATTTT
few	TRBV5-5	NA	17	TRBJ2-6	CASRAGTKHSGANVLTF	TGTGCCAGCAGGGCCGGGACAAAACACTCTGGGGCCAACGTCCTGACTTTC
NA	TRBV7-8	NA	16	TRBJ1-5	CASSLDGGLSNQPQHF	TGTGCCAGCAGCTTAGACGGGGGACTAAGCAATCAGCCCCAGCATTTT
NA	TRBV20-1	NA	15	TRBJ1-2	CSARVPREDYYGYTF	TGCAGTGCTAGAGTCCCCAGGGAGGACTACTATGGCTACACCTTC
NA	TRBV14	NA	16	TRBJ2-1	CASSQGSGGAYNEQFF	TGTGCCAGCAGCCAAGGGTCCGGGGGCGCCTACAATGAGCAGTTCTTC
NA	TRBV23-1	NA	15	TRBJ1-1	CASSQSGRQNTEAFF	TGCGCCAGCAGTCAATCGGGGCGGCAGAACACTGAAGCTTTCTTT
few	TRBV27	NA	14	TRBJ2-3	CASSPGTRPDTQYF	TGTGCCAGCAGTCCAGGGACACGTCCAGATACGCAGTATTTT
many	TRBV2	NA	11	TRBJ1-2	CAGGLLYGYTF	TGTGCCGGGGGGCTGCTCTATGGCTACACCTTC
NA	TRBV5-1	NA	15	TRBJ1-1	CASSRRGQTNTEAFF	TGCGCCAGCAGCCGCCGGGGCCAGACGAACACTGAAGCTTTCTTT
NA	TRBV10-3	NA	13	TRBJ1-1	CATTSQGNTEAFF	TGTGCCACCACTTCCCAGGGGAACACTGAAGCTTTCTTT
many	TRBV6-2/TRBV6-3	TRBD2	16	TRBJ2-3	CASRPPLAGGADTQYF	TGTGCCAGCAGGCCTCCCCTAGCGGGGGGGGCAGATACGCAGTATTTT
few	TRBV23-1	TRBD2	21	TRBJ2-2	CASSQPNLAGVPQYNTGELFF	TGCGCCAGCAGTCAACCTAACTTAGCGGGCGTACCGCAATATAACACCGGGGAGCTGTTTTTT
few	TRBV5-1	TRBD1	16	TRBJ1-3	CASSSLTGGSGNTIYF	TGCGCCAGCAGCTCCCTCACAGGGGGCTCTGGAAACACCATATATTTT
NA	TRBV18	NA	13	TRBJ2-2	CASSRDVTGELFF	TGTGCCAGCTCACGCGACGTGACCGGGGAGCTGTTTTTT
NA	TRBV7-9	NA	8	TRBJ1-2	CASSGGEF	TGTGCCAGCAGCGGTGGGGAGTTC
few	TRBV5-1	NA	15	TRBJ1-4	CASSPGAASNEKLFF	TGCGCCAGCAGCCCCGGGGCAGCTAGTAATGAAAAACTGTTTTTT
many	TRBV5-4	TRBD1	13	TRBJ2-5	CASSLRTGETQYF	TGTGCCAGCAGCTTGAGGACAGGGGAGACCCAGTACTTC
few	TRBV11-1	NA	14	TRBJ2-6	CASSQRVGANVLTF	TGTGCCAGCAGCCAACGGGTAGGGGCCAACGTCCTGACTTTC
many	TRBV7-2	NA	14	TRBJ2-5	CASSHKRWQETQYF	TGTGCCAGCAGCCATAAGCGTTGGCAAGAGACCCAGTACTTC
NA	TRBV5-1	TRBD1	16	TRBJ1-4	CASSPTTGTGGEKLFF	TGCGCCAGCAGCCCGACGACCGGGACAGGGGGCGAAAAACTGTTTTTT
many	TRBV6-2/TRBV6-3	TRBD2	13	TRBJ2-5	CASRRGGFETQYF	TGTGCCAGCAGGCGGGGGGGCTTTGAGACCCAGTACTTC
many	TRBV28	TRBD1	16	TRBJ2-5	CASSPTGQGGRETQYF	TGTGCCAGCAGTCCAACGGGACAGGGAGGACGAGAGACCCAGTACTTC
many	TRBV5-1	TRBD1	15	TRBJ1-1	CASSLSPQYRGGAFF	TGCGCCAGCAGCTTGTCGCCGCAATACAGGGGAGGAGCTTTCTTT
many	TRBV7-9	TRBD2	14	TRBJ2-1	CASILAGLEDEQFF	TGTGCCAGCATCTTAGCGGGTCTCGAGGATGAGCAGTTCTTC
many	TRBV7-9	TRBD1	15	TRBJ2-1	CASSSRDRSYNEQFF	TGTGCCAGCAGCTCCCGGGACAGATCCTACAATGAGCAGTTCTTC
many	TRBV12-3/TRBV12-4	TRBD1	14	TRBJ2-1	CASRTDRGWNEQFF	TGTGCCAGCAGGACAGACAGGGGATGGAATGAGCAGTTCTTC
many	TRBV12-3/TRBV12-4	NA	15	TRBJ1-5	CASSQTTFGNQPQHF	TGTGCCAGCAGCCAGACTACATTCGGCAATCAGCCCCAGCATTTT
few	TRBV19	TRBD1	14	TRBJ1-2	CASSIFGTENGYTF	TGTGCCAGTAGTATATTCGGGACAGAGAATGGCTACACCTTC
NA	TRBV12-3/TRBV12-4	NA	12	TRBJ2-5	CASKTLGETQYF	TGTGCCAGCAAGACGTTGGGAGAGACCCAGTACTTC
NA	TRBV5-1	NA	15	TRBJ1-1	CASKGRGQLETEAFF	TGCGCCAGCAAAGGACGGGGACAACTGGAGACTGAAGCTTTCTTT
many	TRBV7-3	NA	12	TRBJ2-1	CASSLMDGEQFF	TGTGCCAGCAGCTTAATGGATGGTGAGCAGTTCTTC
many	TRBV5-1	NA	14	TRBJ1-1	CASSWGGGRTEAFF	TGCGCCAGCAGCTGGGGGGGGGGCCGTACTGAAGCTTTCTTT
NA	TRBV19	TRBD1	13	TRBJ1-1	CASSRREGQEAFF	TGTGCCAGTAGTAGGAGGGAGGGACAGGAAGCTTTCTTT
few	TRBV20-1	NA	13	TRBJ1-2	CSAKINGGYGYTF	TGCAGTGCTAAGATTAATGGGGGCTATGGCTACACCTTC
many	TRBV24-1	NA	13	TRBJ2-1	CATRRGAYNEQFF	TGTGCCACCCGACGGGGGGCTTACAATGAGCAGTTCTTC
few	TRBV4-1	NA	17	TRBJ1-5	CASSARDLRTLNQPQHF	TGCGCCAGCAGCGCCCGGGACCTCAGGACCCTCAATCAGCCCCAGCATTTT
few	TRBV6-5	NA	15	TRBJ1-5	CASSYSGRGDQPQHF	TGTGCCAGCAGTTACTCGGGACGGGGCGATCAGCCCCAGCATTTT
few	TRBV20-1	TRBD2	15	TRBJ2-1	CSARPARGGYNEQFF	TGCAGTGCTAGACCTGCTCGGGGGGGCTACAATGAGCAGTTCTTC
many	TRBV7-3	TRBD2	15	TRBJ2-5	CASSLAGVDQETQYF	TGTGCCAGCAGCCTAGCGGGGGTGGACCAAGAGACCCAGTACTTC
many	TRBV10-3	NA	13	TRBJ2-2	CAAWSSVTGELFF	TGTGCCGCTTGGAGTTCGGTGACCGGGGAGCTGTTTTTT
many	TRBV3-1	NA	16	TRBJ2-3	CASSHSPALRGDTQYF	TGTGCCAGCAGCCACTCCCCAGCACTTAGGGGAGATACGCAGTATTTT
many	TRBV20-1	TRBD1	14	TRBJ2-5	CSARRDRGQETQYF	TGCAGTGCACGCCGGGACAGGGGGCAGGAGACCCAGTACTTC
many	TRBV4-1	NA	15	TRBJ2-1	CASSHPLIRDNEQFF	TGCGCCAGCAGCCACCCCTTAATCAGGGACAATGAGCAGTTCTTC
many	TRBV5-5	NA	13	TRBJ2-4	CASSLRPENIQYF	TGTGCCAGCAGCTTACGGCCGGAAAACATTCAGTACTTC
many	TRBV12-5	NA	14	TRBJ2-2	CASGRTVDTGELFF	TGTGCTAGTGGTCGGACAGTAGACACCGGGGAGCTGTTTTTT
NA	TRBV12-3/TRBV12-4	NA	16	TRBJ2-5	CASSLAPGTHQETQYF	TGTGCCAGCAGTTTAGCGCCGGGGACCCATCAAGAGACCCAGTACTTC
NA	TRBV2	NA	14	TRBJ1-4	CASSERQSNEKLFF	TGTGCCAGCAGTGAGCGGCAGTCTAATGAAAAACTGTTTTTT
few	TRBV10-2	NA	15	TRBJ1-1	CASMARGQVNTEAFF	TGCGCCAGCATGGCTCGGGGGCAAGTCAACACTGAAGCTTTCTTT
many	TRBV5-1	NA	14	TRBJ2-3	CASSSPQSTDTQYF	TGCGCCAGCAGCTCCCCTCAAAGCACAGATACGCAGTATTTT
many	TRBV7-3	NA	16	TRBJ2-3	CASSPGASAGTDTQYF	TGTGCCAGCAGTCCTGGGGCCTCCGCGGGGACAGATACGCAGTATTTT
many	TRBV7-8	NA	17	TRBJ2-2	CASSPGQFYATTGELFF	TGTGCCAGCAGCCCTGGACAGTTTTACGCGACCACCGGGGAGCTGTTTTTT
many	TRBV29-1	NA	15	TRBJ1-1	CSGSQGWGMNTEAFF	TGCAGCGGGTCCCAGGGCTGGGGTATGAACACTGAAGCTTTCTTT
NA	TRBV7-8	NA	13	TRBJ2-1	CASSILLAREQFF	TGTGCCAGCTCTATACTCCTGGCAAGAGAGCAGTTCTTC
many	TRBV21-1	NA	16	TRBJ2-1	CASSKRQRGGLREQFF	TGTGCCAGCAGCAAAAGGCAGCGGGGGGGCCTTAGGGAGCAGTTCTTC
few	TRBV5-4	NA	14	TRBJ1-2	CASSHRDTPYGYTF	TGTGCCAGCAGCCACCGGGACACCCCCTATGGCTACACCTTC
many	TRBV20-1	TRBD1	16	TRBJ2-2	CSARDLDRVGTGELFF	TGCAGTGCTAGAGACCTGGACAGGGTTGGCACCGGGGAGCTGTTTTTT
few	TRBV7-9	NA	16	TRBJ2-3	CASRPPHGARTDTQYF	TGTGCCAGCAGACCCCCCCACGGGGCGAGGACAGATACGCAGTATTTT
NA	TRBV7-2	TRBD1	14	TRBJ1-2	CASSPLGQNYGYTF	TGTGCCAGCAGCCCCTTGGGACAGAACTATGGCTACACCTTC